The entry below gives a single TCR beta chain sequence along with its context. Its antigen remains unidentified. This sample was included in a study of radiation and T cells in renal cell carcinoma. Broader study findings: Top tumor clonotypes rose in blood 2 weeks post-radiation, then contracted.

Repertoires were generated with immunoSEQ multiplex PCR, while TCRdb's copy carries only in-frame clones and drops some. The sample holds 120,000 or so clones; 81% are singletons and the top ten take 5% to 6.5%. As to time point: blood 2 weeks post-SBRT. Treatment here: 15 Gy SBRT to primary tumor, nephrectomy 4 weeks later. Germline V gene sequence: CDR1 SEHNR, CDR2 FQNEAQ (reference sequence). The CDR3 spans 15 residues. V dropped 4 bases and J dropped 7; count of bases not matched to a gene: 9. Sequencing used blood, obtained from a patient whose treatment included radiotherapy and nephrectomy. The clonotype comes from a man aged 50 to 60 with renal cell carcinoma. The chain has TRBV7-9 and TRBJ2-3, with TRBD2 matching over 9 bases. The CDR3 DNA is TGTGCCAGCAGCTCCGCCGGGACTAGCAGAAATACGCAGTATTTT. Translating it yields CASSSAGTSRNTQYF.